This TCR beta chain was captured in a study of blood T cell repertoires in COVID-19 (dated by TCRdb to about 2020). With regard to the full study: Samples from collaborators originated in the United States, Italy and Spain and spanned both the acute and convalescent phases of COVID-19. Samples came from the ongoing ImmuneRACE study (first 160 participants) plus 1,254 subjects from 6 global collaborators. A freely available public database, intended as a resource for researchers studying the immune response to SARS-CoV-2, is where the repertoires were released. The sample metadata nearly always contained a de-identified subject ID, COVID-19 status, age in years and sex. Subjects who had been exposed to COVID-19, were actively infected with it, or had recovered from it provided the deeply sampled blood TCRbeta repertoires that made up the dataset. Where available, HLA class I and class II types were taken from metadata supplied by the sample provider and were not determined by assay-based typing. The prospective study material was composed of cDNA or gDNA derived from T cells, B-cell-depleted T cells, or PBMCs. Beyond this particular receptor, the publication reports: The quantity of clinical and demographic metadata differed by source and by participant and was supplied without curation.

From V the trimming removes 0 bases and from J it removes 10 bases, while the gene matches leave 12 bases of the junction unaccounted for. In the germline V gene (reference sequence), CDR1 corresponds to SGHNT and CDR2 to YYREEE. The CDR3 numbers 15 residues from cysteine through phenylalanine. The kept DNA is CDR3 alone, 45 bases in frame from the first base. TCRbeta CDR3 regions were amplified from genomic DNA using the immunoSEQ Assay, a bias-controlled multiplex PCR. Regarding the original processing steps: The number of nucleated cells in each sample was estimated by amplification of reference gene primers within the assay. To quantify the absolute abundance of each unique TCRbeta CDR3 rearrangement, sequence reads were collapsed and filtered. Productive Simpson clonality was computed per sample as the square root of Simpson's diversity index over productive rearrangements. This is the immuneACCESS table as TCRdb keeps it, with only in-frame sequences that have V and J called. A part of the clones is gone; compared with another copy, unresolved V genes explain less than half, and the rest is unexplained. V, J and clone size are taken as reported in that table, and D and trimming were inferred from the DNA itself. The sample table shows around 130,000 clones, and approximately 90% are seen once. The ten biggest clones cover roughly 11% of the sample.

About this clone itself: Its antigen is still unknown. The sample holds no much larger clone one base away, and base qualities are not on file.

The collaborating institutions used their own protocols to collect whole blood in K2EDTA tubes. For TCRbeta analysis, collaborators shipped samples as frozen whole blood, isolated PBMCs, or DNA extracted from either of those sample types. The chain couples TRBV5-4 to TRBJ1-1; 7 central bases correspond to TRBD1. The sequencing sample was made of peripheral blood. The TCR was taken from a woman of 80 years or more with acute or convalescent COVID-19. The nucleotide sequence reads TGTGCCAGCAGCTTGGGGGCAGGGGGTTCGGGTGGAGCTTTCTTT. It is translated as CASSLGAGGSGGAFF.